The 10 T cell receptor beta chains presented below share a single source sample, sequenced in a study of blood T cell repertoires in COVID-19. Clones were read by immunoSEQ multiplex PCR, and TCRdb kept only the in-frame ones, dropping some. The sample contains hundreds of thousands of clones, about nine tenths of which appear only once. The specimen was PBMCs or T cells enriched from blood (not recorded which). The receptors stem from a middle-aged man who had been exposed to COVID-19.

The chain employs TRBV2 and TRBJ1-1, with D possibly being TRBD1 (5 bases). Germline CDR1 is SNHLY and CDR2 is FYNNEI. V gave up 6 bases and J gave up 4 bases, with 18 bases separating them. The CDR3 loop spans 15 amino acids. In DNA form, the CDR3 reads TGTGCCAGCAGCTCTTACGGAGGGGCGGGCACTGAAGCTTTCTTT. Protein: CASSSYGGAGTEAFF.

This clone was counted a single time. The junction departs from the called germline gene at one end, perhaps through a read error. The chain has TRBV7-7 and TRBJ1-1; 7 bases line up with TRBD1. The CDR3 has 13 amino acids. Germline V lookup: CDR1 SSHAT, CDR2 FNYEAQ (reference sequence). The CDR3 spells CASSLDRSAEAFF. In DNA form, the CDR3 reads TGTGCTAGCAGCTTGGACAGGTCGGCTGAAGCTTTCTTT.

The V gene is TRBV5-4, the J gene TRBJ2-6, with D unresolved. The length of the CDR3 is 16 residues. From germline, CDR1 is SGHNT and CDR2 YYREEE (reference sequence). V was cut by 6 bases and J by 0 bases, with 13 bases left in between. CDR3: CASTPLSRSGANVLTF. In DNA, the CDR3 is TGTGCCAGCACACCCCTCAGTCGCTCTGGGGCCAACGTCCTGACTTTC.

The V call is TRBV5-1, the J call TRBJ2-6; a weak D match, TRBD1 (5 bases). Germline V gives CDR1 SGHRS, CDR2 YFSETQ. The CDR3 length is 16 residues. The V and J ends lost 4 bases and 2 bases respectively, with 13 bases between them. CDR3 protein: CASSPWVGAGANVLTF. CDR3 DNA sequence: TGCGCCAGCAGCCCTTGGGTAGGGGCTGGGGCCAACGTCCTGACTTTC.

V is TRBV10-3 and J is TRBJ2-3; TRBD2 agrees at 12 bases. Germline lookup yields CDR1 ENHRY and CDR2 SYGVKD. The J segment lost 4 bases and the V segment lost 3 bases, leaving 2 bases of the junction unmatched. The CDR3 runs 15 residues. CDR3 residues: CAISEGTSGSDTQYF. DNA for the CDR3: TGTGCCATCAGTGAAGGGACTAGCGGGTCAGATACGCAGTATTTT.

This clone was seen just once. The rearrangement uses TRBV7-2 and TRBJ2-1; 8 nucleotides align to TRBD1. V dropped 6 bases and J dropped 9; count of bases not matched to a gene: 7. There are 13 residues in the CDR3. CDR1 and CDR2 (germline): SGHTA, FQGNSA. The CDR3 loop reads CASRLSGGAEQFF. CDR3 coding DNA: TGTGCCAGCAGGCTATCAGGGGGCGCTGAGCAGTTCTTC.

V gene TRBV19 combines with J gene TRBJ1-3; 7 bases map to TRBD1. Trimming at V came to 5 bases and at J to 4 bases, leaving 11 bases not matched to a gene. Germline lookup yields CDR1 LNHDA and CDR2 SQIVND (reference sequence). CDR3 length: 16 amino acids. Here the CDR3 reads CASSLGTARAGNTIYF. The CDR3 DNA follows: TGTGCCAGTAGTCTCGGGACAGCCCGGGCCGGAAACACCATATATTTT.

In its sample, this clone was seen once. V is TRBV7-3 and J is TRBJ2-7; D is uncertain. This CDR3 has 18 residues. V was clipped by 6 bases and J by 0 bases, with 24 bases between them. Germline CDR1 is SGHTA and CDR2 is FQGTGA. The CDR3 region has the DNA TGTGCCAGCAGTCCTCCTCATGACTCTCCCCACATCTCCTACGAGCAGTACGTC. Translated, it gives CASSPPHDSPHISYEQYV.

CDR3 bases: TGTGCCACCAGCAGAGGGACGGGGTTCTACGAGCAGTACTTC. Residues: CATSRGTGFYEQYF. V usage is TRBV15 and J usage is TRBJ2-7; tentative D call: TRBD2 (5 bases). Trimming cost V 1 base and J 3 bases, with 10 bases left between them. The CDR3 spans 14 residues. Germline assignment: CDR1 LNHNV and CDR2 YYDKDF (reference sequence).

The chain couples TRBV24-1 to TRBJ2-2; D unresolved. The V end lost 3 bases, the J end lost 3 bases, and 7 bases lay between the germline ends. This CDR3 comprises 14 residues. Looked up from germline, CDR1 is KGHDR and CDR2 is SFDVKD. For the CDR3, the DNA is TGTGCCACCAGTGATGGTCGGGACACCGGGGAGCTGTTTTTT. Translated, it gives CATSDGRDTGELFF.